These T cell receptor beta chains were read from a single sample in a study of blood T cell repertoires in COVID-19. TCRdb's copy holds only in-frame clones and misses some; the assay was immunoSEQ multiplex PCR. The table lists about 200,000 clones, roughly 88% of them singletons, with roughly 13% in the top ten. Sequencing was carried out using peripheral blood. The receptors shown here come from a human donor in a cohort sampled during active COVID-19. Each CDR3 is given with its conserved first and last residue. The order of the fields is clone size, J gene, V gene, CDR3 protein. Where a row states a size, it is once, few, many or the class of an expanded clone; other rows omit it.

-	TRBJ2-2	TRBV7-2	CASSPRQENTGELFF
-	TRBJ2-7	TRBV18	CASSRFQDEQYF
-	TRBJ1-1	TRBV10-3	CAIRGLQGSTEAFF
-	TRBJ2-2	TRBV5-5	CASRRRYDRNTGELFF
-	TRBJ1-2	TRBV3-1/TRBV3-2	CASSQVNVLPSYTF
-	TRBJ2-1	TRBV6-1	CASSEAGTSGIRTEQFF
-	TRBJ2-1	TRBV11-2	CASSPKGLAGVGEQFF
-	TRBJ2-2	TRBV19	CASSIAGNTGELFF
-	TRBJ1-2	TRBV18	CASSRTGALGYGYTF
-	TRBJ2-7	TRBV29-1	CSVEDRGRGTYEQYF
once	TRBJ1-2	TRBV6-5	CASDRQGAHGYTF
-	TRBJ2-1	TRBV10-3	CAISERTSGSYEQFF
medium-sized	TRBJ2-1	TRBV6-5	CASSPGTSVRNEQFF
-	TRBJ1-1	TRBV13	CASSLGRGGNTEAFF
-	TRBJ2-7	TRBV19	CASSPGQGAVYEQYF
-	TRBJ2-2	TRBV4-1	CASSRGLTNTGELFF